The present T cell receptor (beta chain) was sequenced within a study of T cells in Graves' hyperthyroidism and ophthalmopathy. Amplified TCR beta CDR3 regions derived from RNA transcripts. RT-PCR in the first round (using the HTBI primer set) targeted the TCR CDR3. TCRdb re-derived calls from the multiplex PCR reads in MiXCR, one entry per CDR3 protein. The repertoire holds over 250,000 distinct CDR3 sequences, with about a sixth as singletons. CDR1 and CDR2 from the germline V gene are DFQATT and SNEGSKA (reference sequence). This CDR3 is 15 amino acids long. V was cut by 0 bases and J by 0 bases, with 12 bases left in between.

The chain recombines TRBV20-1 with TRBJ2-7; the D gene is possibly TRBD2 (6 bases). Material for sequencing was blood. The clonotype comes from a woman aged 60-70 years with Graves' ophthalmopathy. CDR3 nucleotide sequence: TGCAGTGCTAGAGACCGGGAGACCTTCTCCTACGAGCAGTACTTC. It translates to CSARDRETFSYEQYF.